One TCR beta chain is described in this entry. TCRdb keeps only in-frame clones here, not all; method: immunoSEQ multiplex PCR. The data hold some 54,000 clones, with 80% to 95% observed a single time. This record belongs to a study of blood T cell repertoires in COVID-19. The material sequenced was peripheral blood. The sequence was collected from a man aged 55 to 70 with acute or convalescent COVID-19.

The CDR3, as DNA: TGTGCCAGCAGCGCAAGACAGGGGACGAATCAGCCCCAGCATTTT. Translated, it gives CASSARQGTNQPQHF. The chain combines TRBV7-6 with TRBJ1-5; 8 bases are a match to TRBD1. The CDR3 is 15 amino acids. V dropped 5 bases and J dropped 4; count of bases not matched to a gene: 7. CDR1 and CDR2 from the germline V gene are SGHVS and FNYEAQ.